This TCR beta chain was sequenced for a study of T cell repertoires in aging, cancer and after chemotherapy. Germline CDR1 MDHEN, CDR2 SYDVKM. Trimming took 5 bases from V and 5 from J; bases not matched to a gene: 11. There are 16 residues in the CDR3. Peripheral blood genomic DNA, not sorted cells or RNA, was the template. Rearranged V-D-J TRB sequences were amplified with a mixed TRB-A/B primer pool. TCRdb recomputed calls from the multiplex PCR reads with MiXCR, one row per CDR3 protein. Of several thousand distinct CDR3 sequences listed, 27% were seen once; the top ten hold roughly 3.6%. The receptor was isolated from a human donor in good health. This rearrangement joins TRBV28 to TRBJ2-1; 8 bases are shared with TRBD2. Material for sequencing was blood. CDR3 nucleotide sequence: TGTGCCAGCAGTAACCTCAGACTAGCGTCGGACAATGAGCAGTTCTTC. This translates into CASSNLRLASDNEQFF. The entire variable domain, with the rest obtained from reference TRBV28 and TRBJ2-1, is as follows: DVKVTQSSRYLVKRTGEKVFLECVQDMDHENMFWYRQDPGLGLRLIYFSYDVKMKEKGDIPEGYSVSREKKERFSLILESASTNQTSMYLCASSNLRLASDNEQFFGPGTRLTVL.